What follows are 7 T cell receptor beta chains derived from one specimen sequenced in a study of T cell responses to AZD1222 COVID-19 vaccine. Here immunoSEQ multiplex PCR was the method, and the copy in TCRdb shows in-frame clones only, minus some. The sample has fewer than 200,000 clones, 85% to 90% seen once. The specimen was peripheral blood, collected on day 0 of AZD1222 vaccination. Receptors originate from an adult in good health.

V is TRBV2 and J is TRBJ2-3; 8 bases map to TRBD2. Germline CDR1 is SNHLY and CDR2 is FYNNEI. The trim removed 0 bases at V and 0 bases at J, leaving 5 bases unmatched. The length of the CDR3 is 17 residues. The CDR3 loop reads CASSEAVLAASTDTQYF. The CDR3 DNA reads TGTGCCAGCAGTGAAGCGGTACTAGCGGCTAGCACAGATACGCAGTATTTT.

The chain combines TRBV28 with TRBJ1-5, with a weak D call TRBD1 (5 bases). The CDR3 contains 15 residues. Germline V gene lookup returns CDR1 MDHEN and CDR2 SYDVKM. Trimming stripped 3 bases from V and 2 bases from J, with 11 bases between. CDR3 loop: CASSFPGTGNQPQHF. The CDR3 bases are TGTGCCAGCAGTTTTCCAGGGACTGGCAATCAGCCCCAGCATTTT. Looking up the rest from reference TRBV28 and TRBJ1-5 gives the full variable domain: DVKVTQSSRYLVKRTGEKVFLECVQDMDHENMFWYRQDPGLGLRLIYFSYDVKMKEKGDIPEGYSVSREKKERFSLILESASTNQTSMYLCASSFPGTGNQPQHFGDGTRLSIL.

The V gene is TRBV11-2, the J gene TRBJ2-7; D not resolved. The V gene lost 5 bases and the J gene lost 0 bases, with 14 bases spanning the gap. Germline lookup yields CDR1 SGHAT and CDR2 FQNNGV. This CDR3 has 15 residues. The CDR3 DNA reads as TGTGCCAGCAGCCCACTTGGGCTCAGCTCCTACGAGCAGTACTTC. This gives the protein CASSPLGLSSYEQYF. The whole variable domain, remainder taken from reference TRBV11-2 and TRBJ2-7, is EAGVAQSPRYKIIEKRQSVAFWCNPISGHATLYWYQQILGQGPKLLIQFQNNGVVDDSQLPKDRFSAERLKGVDSTLKIQPAKLEDSAVYLCASSPLGLSSYEQYFGPGTRLTVT.

The chain couples TRBV7-3 to TRBJ2-5, with unresolved D. V dropped 4 bases and J dropped 1 base, with 1 base sitting between them. Germline CDR1 reads SGHTA; CDR2 reads FQGTGA. The CDR3 runs 11 residues. CDR3 nucleotides: TGTGCCAGCAGCTCCCAAGAGACCCAGTACTTC. It encodes CASSSQETQYF.

The chain joins TRBV4-1 to TRBJ2-1; TRBD1 might be the D (6 bases). V shed 0 bases and J shed 4 bases, with 7 bases lying between them. Per germline, CDR1 MGHRA and CDR2 YSYEKL. CDR3 length: 14 amino acids. The CDR3 loop is CASSQEGTYNEQFF. The CDR3 region has the DNA TGCGCCAGCAGCCAAGAAGGGACATACAATGAGCAGTTCTTC.

The V gene is TRBV4-1, the J gene TRBJ1-2; a weak D match, TRBD1 (5 bases). V gave up 1 base and J gave up 4 bases, with 13 bases separating them. The V gene's germline CDR1 is MGHRA and CDR2 YSYEKL. This CDR3 has 15 amino acids. The CDR3 sequence is CASSQGQGSPYGYTF. The CDR3 DNA is TGCGCCAGCAGCCAAGGTCAGGGCAGTCCCTATGGCTACACCTTC.

This clone was counted once. The V and J genes are TRBV19 and TRBJ1-3; D not certain. The V and J ends lost 3 bases and 4 bases respectively, with 13 bases between them. This CDR3 region has 15 residues. Germline V gene data show CDR1 as LNHDA and CDR2 as SQIVND (reference sequence). The CDR3, as DNA: TGTGCCAGTAGTATGGGAACCCGGGGAGGAAACACCATATATTTT. This gives the protein CASSMGTRGGNTIYF.